Below, 29 T cell receptor beta chains from the same sample are listed, as sequenced in a study of beta chain features in type 1 diabetes. The sequenced template was cDNA made from the entire isolated RNA. Some clones are missing from TCRdb's copy, which holds only in-frame ones; the method was immunoSEQ multiplex PCR. The table records approximately 160,000 clones, under 13% of them present only once. Their specific antigens are unknown. Findings and limits, study-wide: All four CD4+ subsets of Type 1 diabetes patients contained TCRB CDR3s that were moderately but significantly shorter.

Sequenced: central memory CD4+ T cells from blood. The receptors stem from a man in his thirties or forties with type 1 diabetes.

V is TRBV29-1 and J is TRBJ1-2, with no clear D. Looked up from germline, CDR1 is SQVTM and CDR2 is ANQGSEA. The CDR3 loop spans 14 amino acids. Trimming took off 6 bases at V and 0 bases at J, with 14 bases between the two ends. For the CDR3, the DNA is TGCAGCGTGGTGAGAGAGGGAACTAACTATGGCTACACCTTC. Residues: CSVVREGTNYGYTF.

This chain connects TRBV28 to TRBJ2-7, with 9 bases that match TRBD1. Unmatched junction bases numbered 11, after V lost 6 bases and J lost 5 bases. Germline values: CDR1 MDHEN, CDR2 SYDVKM. The CDR3 length is 15 residues. CDR3 protein: CASSTSGTGYHEQYF. DNA of the CDR3: TGTGCCAGCAGCACATCCGGGACAGGGTACCACGAGCAGTACTTC.

This chain uses TRBV7-9 with TRBJ1-2; D is ambiguous. V was cut by 5 bases and J by 7 bases, with 17 bases left in between. The CDR3 contains 14 residues. Germline lookup yields CDR1 SEHNR and CDR2 FQNEAQ (reference sequence). The CDR3 sequence is CASSPSTGKRGYTF. For the CDR3, the DNA is TGTGCCAGCAGCCCCTCGACCGGGAAACGTGGCTACACCTTC.

This clone was seen only a few times. The chain joins TRBV5-1 to TRBJ2-3; weak D call: TRBD2 (5 bases). V gave up 2 bases and J gave up 2 bases, with 9 bases separating them. From germline, CDR1 is SGHRS and CDR2 YFSETQ. The CDR3 extends over 14 amino acids. The CDR3 here is CASSFERFTDTQYF. The CDR3 DNA sequence: TGCGCCAGCAGCTTTGAGCGGTTCACAGATACGCAGTATTTT.

The V and J genes are TRBV11-2 and TRBJ1-4, with TRBD1 identical over 7 bases. In germline, CDR1 is SGHAT, CDR2 FQNNGV. V trimming: 5 bases; J trimming: 7 bases; junction bases outside the gene matches: 10. The CDR3 contains 15 residues. CDR3 sequence reads: CASSERGRGGEKLFF. The CDR3 nucleotides are TGTGCCAGCAGCGAGAGGGGGCGAGGGGGTGAAAAACTGTTTTTT.

The chain employs TRBV4-2 and TRBJ2-7, with TRBD2 matching over 8 bases. V shed 4 bases and J 4 bases; nucleotides not matched to a gene: 6. The germline gives CDR1 LGHNA, CDR2 YNFKEQ. The CDR3 is 14 residues long. The CDR3: CASSPEREPYEQYF. In DNA, the CDR3 is TGTGCCAGCAGCCCGGAGCGGGAGCCATACGAGCAGTACTTC.

This clone was seen more than once but under ten times. The chain recombines TRBV7-2 with TRBJ1-2, with D perhaps TRBD1 (6 bases). CDR3 length: 11 amino acids. Germline CDR1 reads SGHTA; CDR2 reads FQGNSA. V dropped 5 bases and J dropped 8 bases, with 9 bases sitting between them. The CDR3 reads CASSQQGGYTF. Here the CDR3 DNA reads TGTGCCAGCAGCCAACAGGGCGGCTACACCTTC.

The rearrangement uses TRBV10-3 and TRBJ2-3, with TRBD2 identical over 10 bases. The V segment lost 7 bases and the J segment 4 bases; nucleotides outside the gene matches: 8. The CDR3 covers 15 residues. Germline V gene sequence: CDR1 ENHRY, CDR2 SYGVKD. CDR3 region: CAIMGSGRAADTQYF. In DNA, the CDR3 is TGTGCCATCATGGGGAGCGGGAGGGCCGCAGATACGCAGTATTTT.

The chain joins TRBV5-1 to TRBJ2-1, with 9 bases fitting TRBD1. The CDR3 has 16 amino acids. Germline CDR1 reads SGHRS; CDR2 reads YFSETQ. V lost 4 bases, J lost 6 bases, and 11 bases stayed unmatched. CDR3 sequence: CASSPRGSTGGNEQFF. In nucleotides, the CDR3 is TGCGCCAGCAGCCCAAGGGGTTCGACAGGGGGCAATGAGCAGTTCTTC.

V usage is TRBV2 and J usage is TRBJ1-5; D is undetermined. V gave up 0 bases and J gave up 5 bases, with 8 bases separating them. The CDR3 totals 14 residues. The germline gives CDR1 SNHLY, CDR2 FYNNEI. The CDR3 is CASSEASRDQPQHF. DNA of the CDR3: TGTGCCAGCAGTGAAGCCTCCCGCGATCAGCCCCAGCATTTT.

The gene calls are TRBV7-2 and TRBJ1-5, with no clear D. This CDR3 contains 16 residues. Trimming cost V 1 base and J 0 bases, with 10 bases left between them. Per germline, CDR1 SGHTA and CDR2 FQGNSA. The CDR3 DNA follows: TGTGCCAGCAGCTTAGTCGGCAGGAATAGCAATCAGCCCCAGCATTTT. Translated: CASSLVGRNSNQPQHF. The full variable domain, rest sourced from reference TRBV7-2 and TRBJ1-5, is GAGVSQSPSNKVTEKGKDVELRCDPISGHTALYWYRQSLGQGLEFLIYFQGNSAPDKSGLPSDRFSAERTGGSVSTLTIQRTQQEDSAVYLCASSLVGRNSNQPQHFGDGTRLSIL.

The chain has TRBV18 and TRBJ2-5; 9 bases line up with TRBD1. The CDR3 is 15 amino acids. V lost 3 bases, J lost 1 base, and 3 bases stayed unmatched. Looked up from germline, CDR1 is KGHSH and CDR2 is LQKENI. In DNA form, the CDR3 reads TGTGCCAGCTCACCCCCGACAGGGGGCCAAGAGACCCAGTACTTC. This gives the protein CASSPPTGGQETQYF.

This clone has more than one count but fewer than ten. V and J are TRBV6-5 and TRBJ1-5; 9 bases line up with TRBD1. V lost 5 bases, J lost 7 bases, and 9 bases stayed unmatched. The CDR3 totals 15 residues. Germline CDR1 is MNHEY and CDR2 is SVGAGI. Here the CDR3 DNA reads TGTGCCAGCAGTCTCGCCGGGACAGGGAAACAGCCCCAGCATTTT. It encodes CASSLAGTGKQPQHF.

This clone was seen a few times. The chain couples TRBV19 to TRBJ2-5, with 8 bases matching TRBD1. Germline V gene sequence: CDR1 LNHDA, CDR2 SQIVND (reference sequence). The CDR3 is made up of 14 amino acids. Germline trimming cut 6 bases from V and 4 bases from J; bases unmatched to any gene: 7. The DNA of the CDR3 is TGTGCCAGTAGCACAGGGACAGGAGGAGAGACCCAGTACTTC. Its translation is CASSTGTGGETQYF.

This clone has only a few counts. This chain uses TRBV5-1 with TRBJ2-1; D unclear. Germline CDR1 and CDR2: SGHRS and YFSETQ. V lost 4 bases and J 0 bases, leaving 5 bases between the germline ends. The CDR3 has 13 amino acids. The CDR3 DNA reads as TGCGCCAGCAGCATGAGCTCCTACAATGAGCAGTTCTTC. Residues: CASSMSSYNEQFF.

This clone was picked up many times. The chain combines TRBV2 with TRBJ2-5, with D possibly matching TRBD2 (5 bases). This CDR3 spans 13 amino acids. V lost 7 bases and J lost 2, with 11 bases in between. Germline lookup yields CDR1 SNHLY and CDR2 FYNNEI. The CDR3 DNA reads as TGTGCCAGCATACGACTACCTCAAGAGACCCAGTACTTC. This sequence encodes CASIRLPQETQYF.

The V gene is TRBV19, the J gene TRBJ1-5; D perhaps matches TRBD1 (6 bases). Looked up from germline, CDR1 is LNHDA and CDR2 is SQIVND (reference sequence). The CDR3 runs 17 residues. V was clipped by 1 base and J by 3 bases, with 16 bases between them. The DNA of the CDR3 is TGTGCCAGTAGTATAGGGCGGGGGCTCCTTTCCAATCAGCCCCAGCATTTT. It codes for CASSIGRGLLSNQPQHF.

This clone was detected a few times. J is TRBJ1-1 and V is TRBV19; 9 bases are shared with TRBD1. CDR1 and CDR2 from the germline V gene are LNHDA and SQIVND (reference sequence). The CDR3 spans 16 residues. J lost 2 bases, V lost 3 bases, and 7 bases had no gene match. The CDR3 sequence: CASSMSSGQGNTEAFF. DNA of the CDR3: TGTGCCAGTAGTATGTCTTCGGGACAGGGTAACACTGAAGCTTTCTTT.

This clone was counted between two and nine times. V usage is TRBV28 and J usage is TRBJ2-2; a weak D match, TRBD2 (6 bases). The germline gives CDR1 MDHEN, CDR2 SYDVKM. The CDR3 covers 12 residues. V was trimmed by 6 bases and J by 7 bases, leaving 9 bases between them. The CDR3 bases are TGTGCCAGCAGGGTCGGGAGCGGGGAGCTGTTTTTT. Its translation: CASRVGSGELFF.

The gene calls are TRBV11-1 and TRBJ2-2, with D perhaps TRBD2 (6 bases). Germline values: CDR1 SGHAT, CDR2 FQDESV (reference sequence). V lost 1 base and J 0 bases, leaving 9 bases between the germline ends. The CDR3 runs 16 residues. The CDR3 region has the DNA TGTGCCAGCAGCTTAGTAGCGGTCCCGAACACCGGGGAGCTGTTTTTT. Translating it yields CASSLVAVPNTGELFF.

This sequence joins TRBV27 and TRBJ2-7, with TRBD1 matching 9 bases. The CDR3 runs to 14 residues. The V and J ends lost 4 bases and 4 bases, in that order; junction bases with no gene match: 5. Germline V gives CDR1 MNHEY, CDR2 SMNVEV (reference sequence). The CDR3 region has the DNA TGTGCCAGCAGTTCCCGGGACAGGGATTACGAGCAGTACTTC. Protein product: CASSSRDRDYEQYF.

V gene TRBV5-1 combines with J gene TRBJ1-1, with D perhaps matching TRBD1 (5 bases). Germline assignment: CDR1 SGHRS and CDR2 YFSETQ. The germline V and J ends were trimmed by 5 bases and 1 base, with 12 bases remaining between them. The CDR3 spans 14 residues. CDR3 nucleotides: TGCGCCAGCAGATTCGCGACAGAGAACACTGAAGCTTTCTTT. Amino acid sequence: CASRFATENTEAFF. The complete variable domain, with remaining parts taken from reference TRBV5-1 and TRBJ1-1, reads KAGVTQTPRYLIKTRGQQVTLSCSPISGHRSVSWYQQTPGQGLQFLFEYFSETQRNKGNFPGRFSGRQFSNSRSEMNVSTLELGDSALYLCASRFATENTEAFFGQGTRLTVV.

With respect to this clone: The junction does not match germline at one end; this may be a read error. This chain joins TRBV7-9 and TRBJ2-1; 7 bases line up with TRBD1. The length of the CDR3 is 15 residues. The germline V gene encodes CDR1 SEHNR and CDR2 FQNEAQ (reference sequence). In nucleotides, the CDR3 is TGTGCCAGCAGCTTAAGGGGGCAGGCGACCGCGCTGAGCCTCTTC. This codes for CASSLRGQATALSLF.

This clone appeared a few times. The gene calls are TRBV11-2 and TRBJ2-3; 7 bases are a match to TRBD1. J lost 3 bases, V lost 10 bases, and 4 bases had no gene match. Per germline, CDR1 SGHAT and CDR2 FQNNGV. CDR3 size: 12 residues. The CDR3 DNA is TGTGCCACTGACAGGGTAACAGATACGCAGTATTTT. Amino acid sequence: CATDRVTDTQYF.

The V call is TRBV7-3, the J call TRBJ2-3; 9 bases match TRBD1. The CDR3 is 16 amino acids. Germline trimming cut 2 bases from V and 0 bases from J; bases unmatched to any gene: 3. Germline V lookup: CDR1 SGHTA, CDR2 FQGTGA. Here the CDR3 reads CASSLPGTGSTDTQYF. CDR3 bases: TGTGCCAGCAGCTTACCCGGGACAGGGAGCACAGATACGCAGTATTTT.

This clone was counted between two and nine times. The J gene is TRBJ2-7, the V gene TRBV30; D perhaps matches TRBD2 (6 bases). CDR3 length: 14 amino acids. Between the trimmed V and J ends, which lost 0 bases and 5 bases, there was a span of 14 bases. From germline, CDR1 is GTSNPN and CDR2 SVGIG (reference sequence). Here the CDR3 reads CAWSVSGSGDEQYF. CDR3 DNA sequence: TGTGCCTGGAGTGTATCCGGGAGCGGCGACGAGCAGTACTTC.

The table lists this clone with a few counts. The J gene is TRBJ2-7, the V gene TRBV19, with TRBD2 matching 14 bases. The CDR3 has 15 amino acids. CDR1 LNHDA and CDR2 SQIVND come from the germline V gene (reference sequence). The J segment lost 6 bases and the V segment lost 3 bases, leaving 4 bases of the junction unmatched. CDR3 DNA sequence: TGTGCCAGTAGTATGGGACTAGCGGGAGTTTCCGAGCAGTACTTC. This codes for CASSMGLAGVSEQYF.

The chain uses TRBV5-4 and TRBJ1-2; D gene ambiguous. There are 13 residues in the CDR3. Germline CDR1 is SGHNT and CDR2 is YYREEE (reference sequence). The V end was cut by 2 bases, the J end by 6 bases, with 11 bases between. Here the CDR3 reads CASSLWGADGYTF. As DNA, the CDR3 is TGTGCCAGCAGCTTATGGGGAGCAGATGGCTACACCTTC. Full variable domain (remainder filled in from reference TRBV5-4 and TRBJ1-2): ETGVTQSPTHLIKTRGQQVTLRCSSQSGHNTVSWYQQALGQGPQFIFQYYREEENGRGNFPPRFSGLQFPNYSSELNVNALELDDSALYLCASSLWGADGYTFGSGTRLTVV.

The chain couples TRBV6-1 to TRBJ2-1, with TRBD2 as a possible D gene (6 bases). This CDR3 region has 13 residues. Germline CDR1 MNHNS, CDR2 SASEGT. V dropped 3 bases and J dropped 5 bases, with 8 bases sitting between them. The CDR3 nucleotides read TGTGCCAGCAGTGAGGACTATAACAATGAGCAGTTCTTC. This gives the protein CASSEDYNNEQFF.